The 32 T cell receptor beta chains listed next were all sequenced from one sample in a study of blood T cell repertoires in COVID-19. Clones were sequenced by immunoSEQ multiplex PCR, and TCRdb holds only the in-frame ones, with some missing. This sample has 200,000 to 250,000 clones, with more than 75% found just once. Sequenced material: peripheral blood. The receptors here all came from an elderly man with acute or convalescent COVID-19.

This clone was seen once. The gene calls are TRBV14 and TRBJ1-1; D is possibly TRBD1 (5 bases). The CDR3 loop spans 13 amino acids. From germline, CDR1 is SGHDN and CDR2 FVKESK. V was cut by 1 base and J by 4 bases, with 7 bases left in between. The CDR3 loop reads CASSQGQTTEAFF. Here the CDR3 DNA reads TGTGCCAGCAGCCAAGGACAGACCACTGAAGCTTTCTTT.

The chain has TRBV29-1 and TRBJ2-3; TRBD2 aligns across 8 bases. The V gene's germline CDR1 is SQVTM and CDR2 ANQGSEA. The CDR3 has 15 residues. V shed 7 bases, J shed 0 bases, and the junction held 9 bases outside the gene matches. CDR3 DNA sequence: TGCAGCGGTGGGGTTAGCGGGACTAGCACAGATACGCAGTATTTT. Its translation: CSGGVSGTSTDTQYF.

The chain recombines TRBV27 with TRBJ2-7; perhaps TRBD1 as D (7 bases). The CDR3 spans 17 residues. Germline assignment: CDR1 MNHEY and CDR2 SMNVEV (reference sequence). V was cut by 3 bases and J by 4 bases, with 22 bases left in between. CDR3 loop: CASSFWEGGSGVYEQYF. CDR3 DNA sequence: TGTGCCAGCAGTTTTTGGGAAGGGGGCTCGGGGGTGTACGAGCAGTACTTC.

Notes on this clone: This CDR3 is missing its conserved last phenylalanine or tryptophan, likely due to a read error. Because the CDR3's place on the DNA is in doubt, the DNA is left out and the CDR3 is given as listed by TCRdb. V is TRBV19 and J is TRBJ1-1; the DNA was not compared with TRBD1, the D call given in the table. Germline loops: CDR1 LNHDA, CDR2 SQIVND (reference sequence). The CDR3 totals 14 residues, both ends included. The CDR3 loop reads CASSIGTGTGAVSL.

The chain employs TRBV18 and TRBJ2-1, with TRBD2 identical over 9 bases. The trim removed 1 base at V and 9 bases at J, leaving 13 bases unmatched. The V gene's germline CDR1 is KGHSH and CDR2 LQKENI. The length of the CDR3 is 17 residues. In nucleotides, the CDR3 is TGTGCCAGCTCACCACGAGGGCCGACTAGCGGTCTGGGTGAGCAGTTCTTC. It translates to CASSPRGPTSGLGEQFF.

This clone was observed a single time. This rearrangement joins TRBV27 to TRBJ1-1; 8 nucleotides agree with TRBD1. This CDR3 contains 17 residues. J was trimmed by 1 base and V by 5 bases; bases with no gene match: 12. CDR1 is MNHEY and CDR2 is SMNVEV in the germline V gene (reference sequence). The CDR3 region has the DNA TGTGCCAGCAGTACGACAGGGGAAGGCTTGGGGAACACTGAAGCTTTCTTT. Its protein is CASSTTGEGLGNTEAFF.

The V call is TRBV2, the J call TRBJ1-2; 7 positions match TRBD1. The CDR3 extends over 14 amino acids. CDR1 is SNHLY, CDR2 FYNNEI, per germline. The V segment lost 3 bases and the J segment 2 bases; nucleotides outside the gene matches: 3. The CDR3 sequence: CASSDTGDNYGYTF. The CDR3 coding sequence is TGTGCCAGCAGTGATACAGGGGACAACTATGGCTACACCTTC.

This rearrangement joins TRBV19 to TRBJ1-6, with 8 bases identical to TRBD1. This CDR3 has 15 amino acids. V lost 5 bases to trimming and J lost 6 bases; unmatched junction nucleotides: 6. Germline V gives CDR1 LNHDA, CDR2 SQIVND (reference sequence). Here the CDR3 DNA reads TGTGCCAGTAGTCGACAGGGGTTTGGTAATTCACCCCTCCACTTT. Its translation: CASSRQGFGNSPLHF.

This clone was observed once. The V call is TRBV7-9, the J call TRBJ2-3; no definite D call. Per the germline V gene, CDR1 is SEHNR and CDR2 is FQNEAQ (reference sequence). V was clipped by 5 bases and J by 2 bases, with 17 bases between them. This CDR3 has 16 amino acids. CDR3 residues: CASSQTSQRHTDTQYF. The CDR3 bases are TGTGCCAGCAGCCAGACCTCTCAGAGACACACAGATACGCAGTATTTT. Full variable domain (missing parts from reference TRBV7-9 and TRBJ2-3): DTGVSQNPRHKITKRGQNVTFRCDPISEHNRLYWYRQTLGQGPEFLTYFQNEAQLEKSRLLSDRFSAERPKGSFSTLEIQRTEQGDSAMYLCASSQTSQRHTDTQYFGPGTRLTVL.

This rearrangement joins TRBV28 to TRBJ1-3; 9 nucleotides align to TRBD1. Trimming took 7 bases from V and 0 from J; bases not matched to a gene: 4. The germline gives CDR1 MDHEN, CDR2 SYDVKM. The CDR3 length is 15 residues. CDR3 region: CASKETGGSGNTIYF. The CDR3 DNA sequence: TGTGCCAGCAAAGAGACAGGGGGCTCTGGAAACACCATATATTTT. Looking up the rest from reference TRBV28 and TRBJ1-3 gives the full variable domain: DVKVTQSSRYLVKRTGEKVFLECVQDMDHENMFWYRQDPGLGLRLIYFSYDVKMKEKGDIPEGYSVSREKKERFSLILESASTNQTSMYLCASKETGGSGNTIYFGEGSWLTVV.

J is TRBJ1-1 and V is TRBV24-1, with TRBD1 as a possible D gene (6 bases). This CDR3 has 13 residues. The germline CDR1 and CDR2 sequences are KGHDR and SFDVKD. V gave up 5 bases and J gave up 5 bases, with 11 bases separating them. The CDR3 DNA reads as TGTGCCACCAGTGTGGGCCAGGGGACTGAAGCTTTCTTT. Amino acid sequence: CATSVGQGTEAFF.

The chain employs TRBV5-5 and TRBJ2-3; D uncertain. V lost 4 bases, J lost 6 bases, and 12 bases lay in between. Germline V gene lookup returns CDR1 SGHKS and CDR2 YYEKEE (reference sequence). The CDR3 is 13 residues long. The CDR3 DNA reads TGTGCCAGCAGCCCCTTAGTATCTGATACGCAGTATTTT. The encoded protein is CASSPLVSDTQYF. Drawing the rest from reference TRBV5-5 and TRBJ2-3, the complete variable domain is DAGVTQSPTHLIKTRGQQVTLRCSPISGHKSVSWYQQVLGQGPQFIFQYYEKEERGRGNFPDRFSARQFPNYSSELNVNALLLGDSALYLCASSPLVSDTQYFGPGTRLTVL.

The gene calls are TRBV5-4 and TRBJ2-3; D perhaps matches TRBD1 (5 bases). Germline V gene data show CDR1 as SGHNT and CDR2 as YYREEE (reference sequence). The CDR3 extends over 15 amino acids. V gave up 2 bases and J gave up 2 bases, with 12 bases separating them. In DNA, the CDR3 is TGTGCCAGCAGCTTCGGAAGGGGTAACACAGATACGCAGTATTTT. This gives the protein CASSFGRGNTDTQYF.

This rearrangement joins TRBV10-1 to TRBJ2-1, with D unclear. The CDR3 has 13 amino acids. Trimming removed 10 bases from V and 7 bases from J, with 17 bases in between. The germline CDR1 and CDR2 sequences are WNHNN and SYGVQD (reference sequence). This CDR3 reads CATSLNLLNEQFF. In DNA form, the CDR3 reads TGCGCCACTAGTTTGAACCTCTTGAATGAGCAGTTCTTC.

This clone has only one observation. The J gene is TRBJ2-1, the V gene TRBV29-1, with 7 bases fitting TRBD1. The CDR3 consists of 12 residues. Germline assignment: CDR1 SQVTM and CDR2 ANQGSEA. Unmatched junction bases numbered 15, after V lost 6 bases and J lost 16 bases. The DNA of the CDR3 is TGCAGCGTGTCCCCCCCAGACAGGGCCTCATTCTTC. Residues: CSVSPPDRASFF.

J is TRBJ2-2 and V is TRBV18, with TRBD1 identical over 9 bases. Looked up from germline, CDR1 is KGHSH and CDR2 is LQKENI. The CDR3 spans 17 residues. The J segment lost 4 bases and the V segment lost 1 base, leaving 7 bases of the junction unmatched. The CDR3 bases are TGTGCCAGCTCACCACTTCTACAGGGGGCGCTCACCGGGGAGCTGTTTTTT. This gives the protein CASSPLLQGALTGELFF.

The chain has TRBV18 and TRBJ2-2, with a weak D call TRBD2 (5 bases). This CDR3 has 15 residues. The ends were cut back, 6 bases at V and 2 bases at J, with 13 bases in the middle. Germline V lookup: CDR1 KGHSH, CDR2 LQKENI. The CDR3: CASSTRGSNTGELFF. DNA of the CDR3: TGTGCCAGCTCTACTCGGGGTAGTAACACCGGGGAGCTGTTTTTT.

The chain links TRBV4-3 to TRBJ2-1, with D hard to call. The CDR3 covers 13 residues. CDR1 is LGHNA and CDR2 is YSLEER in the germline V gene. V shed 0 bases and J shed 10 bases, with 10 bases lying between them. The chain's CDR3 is CASSQEVSTEQFF. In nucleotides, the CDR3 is TGCGCCAGCAGCCAAGAGGTTAGTACGGAGCAGTTCTTC.

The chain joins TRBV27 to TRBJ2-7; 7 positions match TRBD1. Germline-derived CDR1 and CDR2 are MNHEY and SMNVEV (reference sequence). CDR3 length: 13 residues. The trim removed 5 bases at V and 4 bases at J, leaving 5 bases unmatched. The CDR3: CASSAQGWYEQYF. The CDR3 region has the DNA TGTGCCAGCAGTGCACAGGGGTGGTACGAGCAGTACTTC.

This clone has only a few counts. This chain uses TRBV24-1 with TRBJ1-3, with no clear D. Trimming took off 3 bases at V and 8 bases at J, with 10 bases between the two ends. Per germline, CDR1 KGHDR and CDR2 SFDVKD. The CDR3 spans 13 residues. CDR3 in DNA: TGTGCCACCAGTGATGTACAGAGGGACACCATATATTTT. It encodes CATSDVQRDTIYF.

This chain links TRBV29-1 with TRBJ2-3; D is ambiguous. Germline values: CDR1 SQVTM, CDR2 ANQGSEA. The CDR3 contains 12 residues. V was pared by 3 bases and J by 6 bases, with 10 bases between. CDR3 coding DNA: TGCAGCGTTGAGGAAAGTAGCGATACGCAGTATTTT. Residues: CSVEESSDTQYF.

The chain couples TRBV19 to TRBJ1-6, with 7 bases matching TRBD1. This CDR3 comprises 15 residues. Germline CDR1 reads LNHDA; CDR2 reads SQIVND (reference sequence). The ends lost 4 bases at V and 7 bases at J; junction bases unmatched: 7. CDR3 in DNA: TGTGCCAGTAGTACAGGGGGATCCCTGAATTCACCCCTCCACTTT. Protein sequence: CASSTGGSLNSPLHF.

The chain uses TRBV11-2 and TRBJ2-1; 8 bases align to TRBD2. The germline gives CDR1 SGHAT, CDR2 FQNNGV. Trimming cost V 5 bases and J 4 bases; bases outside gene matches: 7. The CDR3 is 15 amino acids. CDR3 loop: CASSKTSGSYNEQFF. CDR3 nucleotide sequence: TGTGCCAGCAGCAAAACTAGCGGTTCTTACAATGAGCAGTTCTTC.

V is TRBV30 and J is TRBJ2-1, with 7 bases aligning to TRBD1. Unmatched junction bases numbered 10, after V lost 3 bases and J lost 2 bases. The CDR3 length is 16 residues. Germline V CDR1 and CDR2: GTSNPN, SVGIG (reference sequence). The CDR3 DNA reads TGTGCCTGGAGATTTACGGCAGGGGGTACCTACAATGAGCAGTTCTTC. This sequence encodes CAWRFTAGGTYNEQFF.

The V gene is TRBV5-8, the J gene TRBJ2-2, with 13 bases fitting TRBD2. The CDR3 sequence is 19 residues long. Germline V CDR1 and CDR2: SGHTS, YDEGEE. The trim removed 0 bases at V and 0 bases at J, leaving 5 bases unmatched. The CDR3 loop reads CASSLAATSGRANTGELFF. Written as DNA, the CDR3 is TGTGCCAGCAGCTTGGCCGCTACTAGCGGGAGGGCGAACACCGGGGAGCTGTTTTTT.

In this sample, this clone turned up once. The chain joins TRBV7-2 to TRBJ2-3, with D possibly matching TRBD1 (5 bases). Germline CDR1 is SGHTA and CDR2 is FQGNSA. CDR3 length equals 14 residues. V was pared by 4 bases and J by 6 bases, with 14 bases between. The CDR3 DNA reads TGTGCCAGCAGCTCGCCCCCCAGGGCGGATACGCAGTATTTT. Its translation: CASSSPPRADTQYF.

CDR3 region: CASSYSWSSYNSPLHF. The CDR3 DNA reads TGTGCCAGCAGTTACTCATGGAGCTCCTATAATTCACCCCTCCACTTT. V usage is TRBV6-5 and J usage is TRBJ1-6; D is undetermined. This CDR3 is built from 16 residues. Looked up from germline, CDR1 is MNHEY and CDR2 is SVGAGI. Trimming stripped 0 bases from V and 0 bases from J, with 6 bases between.

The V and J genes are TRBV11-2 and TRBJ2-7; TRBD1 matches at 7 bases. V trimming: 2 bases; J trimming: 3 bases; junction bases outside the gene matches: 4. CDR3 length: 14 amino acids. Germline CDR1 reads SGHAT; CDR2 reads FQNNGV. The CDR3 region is CASSLTTGDYEQYF. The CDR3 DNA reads TGTGCCAGCAGCTTAACAACAGGGGACTACGAGCAGTACTTC.

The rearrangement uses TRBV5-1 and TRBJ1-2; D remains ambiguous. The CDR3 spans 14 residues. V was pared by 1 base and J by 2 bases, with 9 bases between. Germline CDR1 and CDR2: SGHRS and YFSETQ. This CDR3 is CASSLSGGNYGYTF. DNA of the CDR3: TGCGCCAGCAGCTTGTCAGGAGGGAACTATGGCTACACCTTC.

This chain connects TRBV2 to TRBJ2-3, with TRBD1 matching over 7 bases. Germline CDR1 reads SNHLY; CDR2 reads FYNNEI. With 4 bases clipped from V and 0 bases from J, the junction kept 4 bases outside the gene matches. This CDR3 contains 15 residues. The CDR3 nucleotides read TGTGCCAGCAGTGGAGGACAGGCTAGCACAGATACGCAGTATTTT. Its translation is CASSGGQASTDTQYF.

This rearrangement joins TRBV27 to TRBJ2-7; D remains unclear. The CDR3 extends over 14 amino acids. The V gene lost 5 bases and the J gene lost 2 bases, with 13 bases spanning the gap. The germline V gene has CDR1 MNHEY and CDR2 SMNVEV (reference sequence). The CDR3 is CASSPVEQPYEQYV. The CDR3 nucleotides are TGTGCCAGCAGTCCGGTGGAGCAGCCCTACGAGCAGTACGTC.

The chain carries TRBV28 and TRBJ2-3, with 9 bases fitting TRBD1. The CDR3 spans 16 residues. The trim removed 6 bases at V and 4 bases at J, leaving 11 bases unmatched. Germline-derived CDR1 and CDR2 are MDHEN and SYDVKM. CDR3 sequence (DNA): TGTGCCAGCAGCCCATGGGGGACAGGGCGGTCAGATACGCAGTATTTT. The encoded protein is CASSPWGTGRSDTQYF.